This T cell receptor (beta chain) was retrieved from a study of cytomegalovirus exposure and HLA in healthy donors. Whole-study results and caveats: Segments of the TCR beta V type were, in most cases, productive about 87% or about 30% of the time in an earlier analysis. Several top significant clusters appeared, in a later analysis, to be linked to common viral pathogens.

On this clone itself: Antigen specificity is unknown.

It was with 60 Vbeta and 13 Jbeta primers that the PCR ran. Assay: immunoSEQ multiplex PCR; the TCRdb copy retains only in-frame clones and omits some. Found here are 180,000 or so clones, around 80% of them singletons; the top ten hold around 7.7%. The germline CDR1 and CDR2 sequences are SGHTA and FQGNSA. The CDR3 totals 16 residues. Trimming at V came to 3 bases and at J to 2 bases, leaving 7 bases not matched to a gene. Sequences were obtained from PBMCs. The chain couples TRBV7-2 to TRBJ2-1; 7 bases are a match to TRBD2. This TCR was recovered from a woman aged 40 to 50 in good health and CMV-seropositive. CDR3 residues: CASSFAAGRTYNEQFF. In nucleotides, the CDR3 is TGTGCCAGCAGCTTCGCAGCGGGAAGAACCTACAATGAGCAGTTCTTC.